What follows are 18 T cell receptor beta chains derived from one specimen sequenced in a study of blood T cell repertoires in COVID-19. This table comes from immunoSEQ multiplex PCR, and its TCRdb copy is limited to in-frame clones, with some not included. The data show under 400,000 clones, 87% seen once. Sequenced sample: peripheral blood. The source of these receptors is a woman aged 25 to 39 with COVID-19, enrolled during active disease.

The chain combines TRBV21-1 with TRBJ2-2; the table assigns TRBD2, which was not confirmed against the DNA. TRBV21-1 is classified as a pseudogene. The CDR3 is 20 residues long. This chain's CDR3 is CASSKRTRGVAGASTGELFF. CDR3 coding DNA: TGTGCCAGCAGCAAACGGACCCGGGGGGTGGCGGGAGCTAGCACCGGGGAGCTGTTTTTT.

The chain couples TRBV2 to TRBJ2-2; TRBD1 is a possible D gene (6 bases). The CDR3 length is 13 residues. Germline CDR1 SNHLY, CDR2 FYNNEI. The ends were cut back, 7 bases at V and 4 bases at J, with 10 bases in the middle. The CDR3 coding sequence is TGTGCCAGCAACAGGGTGGTCACCGGGGAGCTGTTTTTT. This codes for CASNRVVTGELFF.

The chain couples TRBV5-1 to TRBJ1-2; no reliable D call. V lost 2 bases, J lost 0 bases, and 11 bases lay in between. The length of the CDR3 is 15 residues. Germline V gene lookup returns CDR1 SGHRS and CDR2 YFSETQ. In nucleotides, the CDR3 is TGCGCCAGCAGCTTCCCGGGAACAGCTAACTATGGCTACACCTTC. Translation: CASSFPGTANYGYTF.

The chain combines TRBV6-5 with TRBJ2-3, with 7 nucleotides matching TRBD2. Unmatched junction bases numbered 4, after V lost 4 bases and J lost 3 bases. This CDR3 has 14 residues. Germline V gene data show CDR1 as MNHEY and CDR2 as SVGAGI. CDR3 DNA: TGTGCCAGCAGTTGGACTAGGAGAACAGATACGCAGTATTTT. It specifies CASSWTRRTDTQYF.

As DNA, the CDR3 is TGCGCCAGCAGCTTAGAGGGGGCGATGAACACTGAAGCTTTCTTT. Translating gives CASSLEGAMNTEAFF. The chain joins TRBV5-1 to TRBJ1-1; 7 bases agree with TRBD1. Trimming at V came to 2 bases and at J to 0 bases, leaving 4 bases not matched to a gene. Per germline, CDR1 SGHRS and CDR2 YFSETQ. The CDR3 is 15 residues long.

The chain employs TRBV18 and TRBJ1-1; D call uncertain. Trimming stripped 5 bases from V and 4 bases from J, with 8 bases between. Looked up from germline, CDR1 is KGHSH and CDR2 is LQKENI. The CDR3 loop spans 12 amino acids. The CDR3 reads CASSGGSTEAFF. The CDR3 bases are TGTGCCAGCTCAGGCGGGTCCACTGAAGCTTTCTTT.

V usage is TRBV5-4 and J usage is TRBJ2-6; 8 bases fit TRBD1. The CDR3 loop spans 17 amino acids. The germline V gene encodes CDR1 SGHNT and CDR2 YYREEE (reference sequence). J lost 0 bases, V lost 4 bases, and 6 bases had no gene match. Written as DNA, the CDR3 is TGTGCCAGCAGCGTGGACAGGGCCCCCTCTGGGGCCAACGTCCTGACTTTC. Its translation is CASSVDRAPSGANVLTF.

This chain connects TRBV7-8 to TRBJ1-2; D unclear. Germline CDR1 SGHVS, CDR2 FQNEAQ. Trimming left V 1 base short and J 3 bases short, with 12 bases between. The CDR3 length is 15 residues. In nucleotides, the CDR3 is TGTGCCAGCAGCTTAGATGTTAGAACTTACTATGGCTACACCTTC. Translation gives CASSLDVRTYYGYTF.

The chain combines TRBV2 with TRBJ2-2; a weak D match, TRBD1 (5 bases). The CDR3 totals 15 residues. In germline, CDR1 is SNHLY, CDR2 FYNNEI. V lost 2 bases and J lost 7, with 14 bases in between. CDR3 DNA: TGTGCCAGCAGTGAACAGGGAAATGTCGGCGGGGAGCTGTTTTTT. This encodes CASSEQGNVGGELFF.

The rearrangement joins TRBV3-1 (or the pseudogene TRBV3-2) to TRBJ2-3, with a tentative D call TRBD2 (5 bases). Trimming left V 1 base short and J 6 bases short, with 14 bases between. The CDR3 sequence is 15 residues long. Germline CDR1 is LGHDT and CDR2 is YNNKEL (reference sequence). CDR3 DNA sequence: TGTGCCAGCAGCCAAGGGAGGAACCCTGTCGATACGCAGTATTTT. Residues: CASSQGRNPVDTQYF.

This chain links TRBV2 with TRBJ2-1; 8 bases align to TRBD2. CDR1 SNHLY and CDR2 FYNNEI come from the germline V gene. The CDR3 runs to 12 residues. V dropped 8 bases and J dropped 8; count of bases not matched to a gene: 5. Here the CDR3 DNA reads TGTGCCAGCGGGTCGCGGGAGGATGAGCAGTTCTTC. Amino acids: CASGSREDEQFF.

The rearrangement links TRBV29-1 to TRBJ1-5; D uncertain. This CDR3 has 13 amino acids. V gave up 4 bases and J gave up 4 bases, with 11 bases separating them. Germline-derived CDR1 and CDR2 are SQVTM and ANQGSEA. Here the CDR3 DNA reads TGCAGCGTTGCCGGGAGTACAAATCAGCCCCAGCATTTT. It encodes CSVAGSTNQPQHF. Full variable domain (missing parts from reference TRBV29-1 and TRBJ1-5): SAVISQKPSRDICQRGTSLTIQCQVDSQVTMMFWYRQQPGQSLTLIATANQGSEATYESGFVIDKFPISRPNLTFSTLTVSNMSPEDSSIYLCSVAGSTNQPQHFGDGTRLSIL.

V and J are TRBV7-2 and TRBJ2-3; possible D gene TRBD1, 5 bases. V was clipped by 3 bases and J by 4 bases, with 11 bases between them. CDR3 length: 14 residues. Germline loops: CDR1 SGHTA, CDR2 FQGNSA. As DNA, the CDR3 is TGTGCCAGCAGCTTTCAGGGTATGGCAGATACGCAGTATTTT. Translating it yields CASSFQGMADTQYF.

This clone was seen just once. This chain connects TRBV28 to TRBJ2-2; D is uncertain. The CDR3 is 14 amino acids. Trimming left V 1 base short and J 5 bases short, with 8 bases between. Germline loops: CDR1 MDHEN, CDR2 SYDVKM. CDR3 loop: CASSLYSSTGELFF. CDR3 nucleotides: TGTGCCAGCAGTTTATACAGCAGTACCGGGGAGCTGTTTTTT.

V usage is TRBV30 and J usage is TRBJ1-1, with TRBD1 matching over 7 bases. The CDR3 runs to 14 residues. With V trimmed by 1 base and J by 4 bases, 6 bases remained unmatched. From germline, CDR1 is GTSNPN and CDR2 SVGIG (reference sequence). The DNA for the CDR3 is TGTGCCTGGAGTGATAACAGGGGAGGCACTGAAGCTTTCTTT. Translated, it gives CAWSDNRGGTEAFF.

The gene calls are TRBV27 and TRBJ1-5; 7 bases fit TRBD1. This CDR3 has 16 amino acids. Trimming took 6 bases from V and 5 from J; bases not matched to a gene: 13. Germline V gene sequence: CDR1 MNHEY, CDR2 SMNVEV (reference sequence). CDR3 coding DNA: TGTGCCAGCAGCCGCGGAACAGGGACAGTGGATCAGCCCCAGCATTTT. This codes for CASSRGTGTVDQPQHF.

The count of this clone is one. The chain combines TRBV4-1 with TRBJ1-4, with TRBD1 matching over 7 bases. CDR3 length: 16 residues. With 3 bases clipped from V and 5 bases from J, the junction kept 9 bases outside the gene matches. The germline gives CDR1 MGHRA, CDR2 YSYEKL. CDR3 DNA sequence: TGCGCCAGCAGCCACCTTGCGGGACAGCAAAATGAAAAACTGTTTTTT. Encoded protein: CASSHLAGQQNEKLFF.

The chain has TRBV15 and TRBJ2-7; the match to TRBD2 covers 8 bases. J gave up 3 bases and V 0 bases, and 7 bases lay outside the gene matches. Germline V lookup: CDR1 LNHNV, CDR2 YYDKDF (reference sequence). CDR3 size: 16 residues. The CDR3 loop reads CATSREKTSGLYEQYF. CDR3 DNA: TGTGCCACCAGCAGAGAAAAAACTAGCGGACTCTACGAGCAGTACTTC.